This T cell receptor beta chain was sequenced for a study of naive and memory T cell subsets. Points from the study as a whole: TCR abundance followed a power law differing between naive and memory subsets.

The germline V gene has CDR1 DFQATT and CDR2 SNEGSKA (reference sequence). The CDR3 is 16 amino acids. Trimming took 3 bases from V and 4 from J; bases not matched to a gene: 12. This clonotype has just a few counts. Its antigen remains unidentified. The beta constant-region primer was an equimolar mix of two oligonucleotides covering TRBC1 and TRBC2. Via MiXCR, TCRdb re-called the UMI-ligation and nested PCR reads, giving one row per CDR3 protein. The profile shows about 21,000 distinct CDR3 sequences, roughly 9.6% of them singletons. The sequenced material came from central memory CD8+ T cells from blood. The V and J genes are TRBV20-1 and TRBJ2-3, with 8 bases that match TRBD2. The receptor was derived from a human donor in good health. The CDR3 DNA reads TGCAGTGCTAGGCCCCGGGGGGGTTTTCGTTCAGATACGCAGTATTTT. Amino acids: CSARPRGGFRSDTQYF.